A selection of T cell receptor beta chains follows, all from one sample in a study of T cell clonotyping in hematopoietic cell transplantation. Clones were sequenced by immunoSEQ multiplex PCR, and TCRdb holds only the in-frame ones, with some missing. Counted here are about 9,200 clones, around 97% occurring once; the ten biggest clones make up about 2.6%. The sequencing used peripheral blood mononuclear cells, collected 100 days after allogeneic stem cell transplant. These receptors came from a male patient aged 60-69 years who had an allogeneic stem cell transplant from a related donor, so the T cells may come from the graft donor. Some clones in this sample may be carry-over from other donors' samples. CDR3s include the opening cysteine and the closing phenylalanine or tryptophan. D genes are given only for firm matches. The size field is filled for only some rows; it gives once, few, many or a size class.

d_gene	abundance	v_gene	j_gene	CDR3nt	CDR3aa
.	.	TRBV30	TRBJ2-4	TGTGCCTGGACCGCCCCGGGGATAGCCAAAAACATTCAGTACTTC	CAWTAPGIAKNIQYF
.	once	TRBV6-1	TRBJ2-5	TGTGCCAGCACTGGGGGGTCTGCGGAGACCCAGTACTTC	CASTGGSAETQYF
TRBD1	.	TRBV14	TRBJ2-7	TGTGCCAGCAGCCTGAGACAGGGGGGCCCCTACGAGCAGTACTTC	CASSLRQGGPYEQYF
.	.	TRBV10-1	TRBJ2-2	TGCGCCAGCAGTGAGGGATACACCGGGGAGCTGTTTTTT	CASSEGYTGELFF
TRBD2	.	TRBV28	TRBJ2-7	TGTGCCAGCAGTTTGGGGTCTAGCGGTTCCTACGAGCAGTACTTC	CASSLGSSGSYEQYF
.	.	TRBV7-6	TRBJ1-5	TGTGCCAGCAGCTTAGCGCATGGAGGGCTGCCCCAGCATTTT	CASSLAHGGLPQHF
.	.	TRBV4-2	TRBJ2-3	TGTGCCAGCAGCCAAGATCTACAAAGCACAGATACGCAGTATTTT	CASSQDLQSTDTQYF
.	few	TRBV7-6	TRBJ2-2	TGTGCCAGCAGCCCCCAAGGCCCCGGGGAGCTGTTTTTT	CASSPQGPGELFF
.	.	TRBV28	TRBJ2-1	TGTGCCAGCAGTTTACTTGCACCCTACAATGAGCAGTTCTTC	CASSLLAPYNEQFF
.	.	TRBV6-1	TRBJ1-1	TGTGCCAGCAGTGAAGCAATCACTGAAGCTTTCTTT	CASSEAITEAFF
.	.	TRBV6-6	TRBJ1-4	TGTGCCAGCAGGGATACTCAATGGGCAACTAATGAAAAACTGTTTTTT	CASRDTQWATNEKLFF
TRBD1	.	TRBV5-1	TRBJ2-2	TGCGCCAGCAGCTTGGGGGACAGGATAAACACCGGGGAGCTGTTTTTT	CASSLGDRINTGELFF
.	.	TRBV19	TRBJ2-5	TGTGCCAGTAGTGGCAGGAATGGAGAGACCCAGTACTTC	CASSGRNGETQYF
TRBD1	.	TRBV30	TRBJ1-1	TGTGCCTGGGGCCTCTACAGGGGCGGCACTGAAGCTTTCTTT	CAWGLYRGGTEAFF
TRBD2	.	TRBV5-1	TRBJ2-5	TGCGCCAGCAGCTTTAGCGGGGGGGCCGAGACCCAGTACTTC	CASSFSGGAETQYF
.	once	TRBV11-1	TRBJ2-2	TGTGCCAGCAGCTTACACACCGGGGAGCTGTTTTTT	CASSLHTGELFF
.	.	TRBV19	TRBJ2-2	TGTGCCAGTAGTATAGATCAAGTAAGAAGGACCGGGGAGCTGTTTTTT	CASSIDQVRRTGELFF
.	.	TRBV7-2	TRBJ1-3	TGTGCCAGCAGCTTAGCGAGACCGGGACATAAATTGGGAAACACCATATATTTT	CASSLARPGHKLGNTIYF
.	.	TRBV11-2	TRBJ2-7	TGTGCCAGCAGACGCGGACTATCCCGTTTAAACTACGAGCAGTACTTC	CASRRGLSRLNYEQYF
TRBD1	few	TRBV4-1	TRBJ1-6	TGCGCCAGCAGCCAAGGGGTTCGGGACAGATATAATTCACCCCTCCACTTT	CASSQGVRDRYNSPLHF
.	.	TRBV9	TRBJ1-1	TGTGCCAGCAGCGCCAGGGAGGAATACACTGAAGCTTTCTTT	CASSAREEYTEAFF
.	.	TRBV28	TRBJ1-5	TGTGCCAGCAAGCAGGGGATGAGCAATCAGCCCCAGCATTTT	CASKQGMSNQPQHF
.	.	TRBV6-5	TRBJ2-1	TGTGCCAGCAGCAAAACAACCGGGACTCCCTATGAGCAGTTCTTC	CASSKTTGTPYEQFF
.	.	TRBV5-1	TRBJ1-1	TGCGCCAGCAGCTGGGACCGGGACACTGAAGCTTTCTTT	CASSWDRDTEAFF
TRBD1	once	TRBV2	TRBJ1-1	TGTGCCAGCCAAAGGGAGGGGGCGCAAGCTTTCTTT	CASQREGAQAFF
.	.	TRBV7-7	TRBJ2-7	TGTGCTAGCAGCTTGGGAGGGGGACAGGTGGTATTCGAGCAGTACTTC	CASSLGGGQVVFEQYF
.	.	TRBV14	TRBJ2-7	TGTGCCAGCAGCAACACCTACGAGCAGTACTTC	CASSNTYEQYF
TRBD1	.	TRBV25-1	TRBJ2-1	TGTGCCAGCAGTGCCCGACAGGGGGTCTTTTGGGAGCAGTTCTTC	CASSARQGVFWEQFF
.	.	TRBV5-1	TRBJ1-1	TGCGCCAGCACTCCCGGGACTATGGACACTGAAGCTTTCTTT	CASTPGTMDTEAFF
TRBD1	.	TRBV28	TRBJ2-3	TGTGCCAGCACCTCAGGGGGCGGAGATACGCAGTATTTT	CASTSGGGDTQYF
TRBD1	.	TRBV7-9	TRBJ2-7	TGTGCCAGCAGCTATCCCGGGACAGGGGAGGACGAGCAGTACTTC	CASSYPGTGEDEQYF
TRBD1	.	TRBV18	TRBJ1-5	TGTGCCAGCTCGCCAGCCCAGGGGGAGCCCCAGCATTTT	CASSPAQGEPQHF
.	.	TRBV9	TRBJ2-7	TGTGCCAGCAGCGTAGGAGCCTCGATTCAGGACAGAGCCTACGAGCAGTACTTC	CASSVGASIQDRAYEQYF
.	.	TRBV28	TRBJ1-6	TGTGCCAGCAGTTTGAAAGGACTACCCTTTTCACCCCTCCACTTT	CASSLKGLPFSPLHF
.	.	TRBV27	TRBJ1-5	TGTGCCAGCAGTTCCCCATTTCAGCCCCAGCATTTT	CASSSPFQPQHF
.	.	TRBV7-2	TRBJ1-6	TGTGCCAGCAGCTTATCGGGCGGCAGGGCCAACTCACCCCTCCACTTT	CASSLSGGRANSPLHF
.	.	TRBV29-1	TRBJ2-7	TGCAGCGCTGTACAGGGCACCTACGAGCAGTACTTC	CSAVQGTYEQYF
.	.	TRBV4-2	TRBJ1-4	TGTGCCAGCAGCCGGACAGCTCCCAGAGGGGCGACGTATGAAAAACTGTTTTTT	CASSRTAPRGATYEKLFF
.	.	TRBV6-1	TRBJ1-5	TGTGCCAGCCGGCCGGGCCCTAACGCTGATCAGCCCCAGCATTTT	CASRPGPNADQPQHF
.	.	TRBV9	TRBJ2-2	TGTGCCAGCCGCGCGGTCGGGGACACCGGGGAGCTGTTTTTT	CASRAVGDTGELFF
.	.	TRBV5-1	TRBJ1-1	TGCGCCAGCAGCTTGGTGCAGGGGTGGACTGAAGCTTTCTTT	CASSLVQGWTEAFF
TRBD1	.	TRBV5-1	TRBJ1-1	TGCGCCAGCAGCCCAAAAGAACAGGGGCCCTACACTGAAGCTTTCTTT	CASSPKEQGPYTEAFF
TRBD1	.	TRBV4-1	TRBJ2-7	TGCGCCAGCAGCCAAGGGACAGGGAACACCTACGAGCAGTACTTC	CASSQGTGNTYEQYF
.	once	TRBV6-1	TRBJ1-6	TGTGCCAGCAGTGCCCAAGGGGGGGCTTCTAATTCACCCCTCCACTTT	CASSAQGGASNSPLHF